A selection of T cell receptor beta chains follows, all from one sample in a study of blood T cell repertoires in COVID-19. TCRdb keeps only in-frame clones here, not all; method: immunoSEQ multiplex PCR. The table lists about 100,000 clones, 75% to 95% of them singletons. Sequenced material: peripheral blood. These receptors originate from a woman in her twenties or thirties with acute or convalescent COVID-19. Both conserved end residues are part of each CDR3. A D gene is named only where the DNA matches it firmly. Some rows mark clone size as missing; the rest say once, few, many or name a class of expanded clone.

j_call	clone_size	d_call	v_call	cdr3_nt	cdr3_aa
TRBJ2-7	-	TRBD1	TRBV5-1	TGCGCCAGCAGCCTCCGGGACAGGGAGTCCTACGAGCAGTACTTC	CASSLRDRESYEQYF
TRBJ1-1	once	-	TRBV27	TGTGCCAGCAGTTCTAGGGGGATGAACACTGAAGCTTTCTTT	CASSSRGMNTEAFF
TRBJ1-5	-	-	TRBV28	TGTGCCAGCAGTTTAGATGTGACAGGCACCCAGCCCCAGCATTTT	CASSLDVTGTQPQHF
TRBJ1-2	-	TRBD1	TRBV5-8	TGTGCCAGCAGCAAGACAGGGGGCGAGAACTATGGCTACACCTTC	CASSKTGGENYGYTF
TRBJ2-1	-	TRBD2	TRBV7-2	TGTGCCAGCAGCCAAACACCACTAGCGGGAGGGGGTGAGCAGTTCTTC	CASSQTPLAGGGEQFF
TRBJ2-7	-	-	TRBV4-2	TGTGCCAGCAGCCCGTCTAACAGGGATTTCTCCTACGAGCAGTACTTC	CASSPSNRDFSYEQYF
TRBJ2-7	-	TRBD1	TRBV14	TGTGCCAGCAGCCCCTACGCCGGGACAGGCGGTGACGAGCAGTACTTC	CASSPYAGTGGDEQYF
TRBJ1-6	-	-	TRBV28	TGTGCCAGCAGTTTTTTATTTGAGGGAGGGGATTCACCCCTCCACTTT	CASSFLFEGGDSPLHF
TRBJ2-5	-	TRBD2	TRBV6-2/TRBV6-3	TGTGCCAGCAGTCCGGAGCGGGGGGCCCGGGTGGAGACCCAGTACTTC	CASSPERGARVETQYF
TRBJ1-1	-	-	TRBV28	TGTGCCAGCAGCTCCGGGACACCGAACACTGAAGCTTTCTTT	CASSSGTPNTEAFF
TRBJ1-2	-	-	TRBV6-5	TGTGCCAGGGGAGAGGGGGAATGGGGCTACACCTTC	CARGEGEWGYTF
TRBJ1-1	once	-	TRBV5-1	TGCGCCAGCAGCCCCCCGGGACTACCGAACACTGAAGCTTTCTTT	CASSPPGLPNTEAFF
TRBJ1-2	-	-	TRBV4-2	TGTGCCAGCAGCCCGACCATTGTGCAGGGTGGTGGCTACACCTTC	CASSPTIVQGGGYTF
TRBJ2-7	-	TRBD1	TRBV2	TGTGCCAGCGCCTCCGGGACAGGGGACCAGCAGTACTTC	CASASGTGDQQYF
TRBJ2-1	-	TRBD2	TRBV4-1	TGCGCCAGCAGCCATAGCGGGGCGTACAATGAGCAGTTCTTC	CASSHSGAYNEQFF
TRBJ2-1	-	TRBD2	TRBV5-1	TGCGCCAGCAGCACTAATAGCGGGGGGGCCGGTGAGCAGTTCTTC	CASSTNSGGAGEQFF
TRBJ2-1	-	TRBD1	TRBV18	TGTGCCAGCTCACCTGCAAAGACCGGGACAGGGAATGAGCAGTTCTTC	CASSPAKTGTGNEQFF
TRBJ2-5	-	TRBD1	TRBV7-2	TGTGCCAGCAGCACTGCGACAGGGGTACAAGAGACCCAGTACTTC	CASSTATGVQETQYF
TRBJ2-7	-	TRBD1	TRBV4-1	TGCGCCAGCAGTCGAAGGGACAGGGCGGACGAGCAGTACTTC	CASSRRDRADEQYF
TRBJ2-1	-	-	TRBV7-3	TGTGCCAGCAGCCCTCAGGGTAGCTCCTACAATGAGCAGTTCTTC	CASSPQGSSYNEQFF
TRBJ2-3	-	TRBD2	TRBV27	TGTGCCACCCTTACTAGCGGGGGGGCCTTCGGCACAGATACGCAGTATTTT	CATLTSGGAFGTDTQYF
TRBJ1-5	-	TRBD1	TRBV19	TGTGCCAGTAGGAAGGACAGGGTGATGGGTCAGCCCCAGCATTTT	CASRKDRVMGQPQHF
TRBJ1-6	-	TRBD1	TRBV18	TGTGCCAGCTCACCAGGCGGGCTAGGGGGCACCTATAATTCACCCCTCCACTTT	CASSPGGLGGTYNSPLHF
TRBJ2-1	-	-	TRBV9	TGTGCCAGCAGCAGGGGCCTCAATGAGCAGTTCTTC	CASSRGLNEQFF
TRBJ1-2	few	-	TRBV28	TGTGCCAGCAGTTCGACACCGGCAGGACTTAACTATGGCTACACCTTC	CASSSTPAGLNYGYTF
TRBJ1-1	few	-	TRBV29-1	TGCAGCGTTGTGACAGGGAACACTGAAGCTTTCTTT	CSVVTGNTEAFF
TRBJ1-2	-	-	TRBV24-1	TGTGCCACCAGTGGGTACGAGGGCTACACCTTC	CATSGYEGYTF
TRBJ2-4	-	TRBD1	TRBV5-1	TGCGCCAGCAGCTTGGGGGACAGGAAAAACATTCAGTACTTC	CASSLGDRKNIQYF
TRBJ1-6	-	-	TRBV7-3	TGTGCCAGCAGCGACAGTACTAATTCACCCCTCCACTTT	CASSDSTNSPLHF
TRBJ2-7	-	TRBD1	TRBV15	TGTGCCACCAGCCCGCGGACAGGGGGGAGATTTGAGCAGTACTTC	CATSPRTGGRFEQYF
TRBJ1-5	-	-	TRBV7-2	TGTGCCAGCAGCTTAGTCCCCGGAGGCAATCAGCCCCAGCATTTT	CASSLVPGGNQPQHF
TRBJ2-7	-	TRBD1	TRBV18	TGTGCCAGCTCACCCGGGACAGGGGGCTCCGAGCAGTACTTC	CASSPGTGGSEQYF
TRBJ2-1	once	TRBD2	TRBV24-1	TGTGCCACCAGTGAGGGCGGGAGTTTCCATGAGCAGTTCTTC	CATSEGGSFHEQFF
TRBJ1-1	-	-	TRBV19	TGTGCCAGTAGATCCCCCCCCACCGGCAGGGGTTCGTCTGAAGCTTTCTTT	CASRSPPTGRGSSEAFF
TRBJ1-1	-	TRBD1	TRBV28	TGTGCCAGCAGTTTAACCTCCGGGGGCAGGGGGCTGGCTTTCTTT	CASSLTSGGRGLAFF
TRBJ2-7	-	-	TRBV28	TGTGCCAGCAGTGCGGGACTCCCCTACGAGCAGTACTTC	CASSAGLPYEQYF
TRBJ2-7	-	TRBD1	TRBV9	TGTGCCAGCAGCAAGGGACAGGGGGCCTCCTACGAGCAGTACTTC	CASSKGQGASYEQYF